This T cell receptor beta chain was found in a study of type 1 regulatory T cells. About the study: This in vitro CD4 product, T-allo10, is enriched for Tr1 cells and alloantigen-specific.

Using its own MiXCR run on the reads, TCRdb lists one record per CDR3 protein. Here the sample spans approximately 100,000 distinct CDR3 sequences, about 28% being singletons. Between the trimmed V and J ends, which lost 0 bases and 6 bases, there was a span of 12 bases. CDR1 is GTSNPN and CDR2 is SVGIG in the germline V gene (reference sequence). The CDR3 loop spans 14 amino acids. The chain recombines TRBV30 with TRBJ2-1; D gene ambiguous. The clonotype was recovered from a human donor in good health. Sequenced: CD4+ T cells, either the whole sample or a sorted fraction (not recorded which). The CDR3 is CAWSVGLVGNEQFF. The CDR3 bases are TGTGCCTGGAGTGTAGGGCTAGTTGGCAATGAGCAGTTCTTC.